This entry lists 23 T cell receptor beta chains sequenced from one sample in a study of Ad26.COV2.S vaccination and SARS-CoV-2 variants. Treatment reported: about 20 received Ad26.COV2.S at low or high dose, single or two shots; 5 received placebo; per-sample allocation not given. Specimens were obtained on day 63 following the first vaccine or placebo injection. The repertoire was sequenced with immunoSEQ multiplex PCR; TCRdb's copy has only in-frame clones and lacks some. This table holds fewer than 500,000 clones, 90% found once. The input for sequencing was peripheral blood, taken in a trial of Ad26.COV2.S vaccine versus placebo. The receptor source for this set is a person between 18 and 60 years old who received the Ad26.COV2.S COVID-19 vaccine or a placebo.

This clone was seen once. The chain uses TRBV28 and TRBJ2-5, with D possibly being TRBD2 (7 bases). Trimming left V 5 bases short and J 5 bases short, with 18 bases between. This CDR3 has 15 amino acids. Germline V lookup: CDR1 MDHEN, CDR2 SYDVKM. CDR3 in DNA: TGTGCCAGCAGTGACCATGGGGGGGGCTGGGAGACCCAGTACTTC. As protein: CASSDHGGGWETQYF.

This chain connects TRBV14 to TRBJ2-1; 7 nucleotides line up with TRBD2. Germline CDR1 reads SGHDN; CDR2 reads FVKESK. CDR3 length: 16 amino acids. The ends lost 5 bases at V and 3 bases at J; junction bases unmatched: 10. CDR3 sequence: CASSAKLGLDYNEQFF. In DNA, the CDR3 is TGTGCCAGCAGCGCCAAGCTAGGACTAGACTACAATGAGCAGTTCTTC.

The chain is built from TRBV5-4 and TRBJ2-3, with TRBD2 matching over 10 bases. J was trimmed by 2 bases and V by 4 bases; bases with no gene match: 7. The CDR3 totals 16 residues. Germline-derived CDR1 and CDR2 are SGHNT and YYREEE (reference sequence). CDR3: CASSLASGGFTDTQYF. CDR3 DNA sequence: TGTGCCAGCAGCCTCGCTAGCGGGGGATTCACAGATACGCAGTATTTT.

The rearrangement links TRBV20-1 to TRBJ2-3; 11 nucleotides line up with TRBD2. Trimming removed 3 bases from V and 3 bases from J; junction bases left unmatched: 2. The CDR3 is 14 residues long. From germline, CDR1 is DFQATT and CDR2 SNEGSKA (reference sequence). The CDR3 region has the DNA TGCAGTGCTAGTACTAGCGGGAGAACAGATACGCAGTATTTT. Translated, it gives CSASTSGRTDTQYF.

The chain has TRBV7-2 and TRBJ2-4; D uncertain. CDR3 length: 11 amino acids. V was shortened by 0 bases and J by 12 bases, with 6 bases between the two germline ends. In germline, CDR1 is SGHTA, CDR2 FQGNSA. The CDR3 spells CASSLAEAQYF. In DNA form, the CDR3 reads TGTGCCAGCAGCTTAGCAGAAGCTCAGTACTTC. The full variable domain, in which reference TRBV7-2 and TRBJ2-4 provide the parts outside the CDR3, is GAGVSQSPSNKVTEKGKDVELRCDPISGHTALYWYRQSLGQGLEFLIYFQGNSAPDKSGLPSDRFSAERTGGSVSTLTIQRTQQEDSAVYLCASSLAEAQYFGAGTRLSVL.

This clone came up once. The J gene is TRBJ2-3, the V gene TRBV27; D not resolved. The V and J ends lost 0 bases and 0 bases respectively, with 10 bases between them. The germline V gene has CDR1 MNHEY and CDR2 SMNVEV (reference sequence). The CDR3 runs 16 residues. Written as DNA, the CDR3 is TGTGCCAGCAGTTTATCGAAAATACTCAGCACAGATACGCAGTATTTT. Amino acids: CASSLSKILSTDTQYF.

The chain has TRBV11-2 and TRBJ2-7; D is ambiguous. The V and J ends lost 2 bases and 4 bases respectively, with 6 bases between them. The CDR3 covers 12 residues. The V gene's germline CDR1 is SGHAT and CDR2 FQNNGV. CDR3 sequence: CASSLSRYEQYF. CDR3 sequence (DNA): TGTGCCAGCAGCTTAAGCAGATACGAGCAGTACTTC.

V is TRBV4-2 and J is TRBJ2-7; D is ambiguous. V lost 5 bases to trimming and J lost 5 bases, with 10 bases between them. This CDR3 region has 12 residues. Germline V gives CDR1 LGHNA, CDR2 YNFKEQ. The CDR3: CASSSLRHEQYF. CDR3 sequence (DNA): TGTGCCAGCAGCTCACTAAGACACGAGCAGTACTTC.

Only a few counts were recorded for this clone. Germline and junction disagree at one end, which may indicate a read error. The rearrangement uses TRBV6-6 and TRBJ2-7; D is unclear. Germline CDR1 is MNHNY and CDR2 is SVGAGI (reference sequence). The CDR3 is 13 amino acids. The CDR3 reads CASSYTASHEQYF. Here the CDR3 DNA reads TGTGCCAGCAGTTACACCGCCTCCCACGAGCAGTACTTC.

CDR3 nucleotides: TGTGCCAGCAGTTACGGACGAGAAGCTTTCTTT. It translates to CASSYGREAFF. The chain uses TRBV27 and TRBJ1-1; D unresolved. Trimming cost V 4 bases and J 8 bases, with 8 bases left between them. The CDR3 extends over 11 amino acids. Germline V gene lookup returns CDR1 MNHEY and CDR2 SMNVEV (reference sequence).

V and J are TRBV7-2 and TRBJ2-1, with 15 bases aligning to TRBD2. Per the germline V gene, CDR1 is SGHTA and CDR2 is FQGNSA. V gave up 1 base and J gave up 9 bases; unmatched junction bases: 7. CDR3 length: 17 amino acids. This chain's CDR3 is CASSLVGGLAGGGEQFF. CDR3 DNA sequence: TGTGCCAGCAGCTTAGTCGGGGGACTAGCGGGAGGTGGTGAGCAGTTCTTC.

The sample holds one count of this clone. This chain connects TRBV25-1 to TRBJ1-1; TRBD1 is a possible D gene (6 bases). Trimming removed 2 bases from V and 1 base from J, with 17 bases in between. This CDR3 is built from 17 residues. Germline V gene sequence: CDR1 MGHDK, CDR2 SYGVNS. The CDR3 sequence is CASSEIGSGVKNTEAFF. The CDR3 nucleotides read TGTGCCAGCAGTGAAATTGGTTCAGGGGTTAAGAACACTGAAGCTTTCTTT.

The rearrangement joins TRBV7-8 to TRBJ2-1; TRBD2 aligns across 9 bases. Trimming at V came to 0 bases and at J to 3 bases, leaving 6 bases not matched to a gene. The CDR3 covers 17 residues. Germline assignment: CDR1 SGHVS and CDR2 FQNEAQ. The CDR3 nucleotides read TGTGCCAGCAGCTTAGCGCGTAGCGGGAGCCTCTACAATGAGCAGTTCTTC. This encodes CASSLARSGSLYNEQFF.

The CDR3 bases are TGTGCCAGCAGCTTAAGAATCGGGGGTGTGAACGAGCAGTACTTC. It is translated as CASSLRIGGVNEQYF. V and J are TRBV7-3 and TRBJ2-7; D is perhaps TRBD2 (6 bases). Germline CDR1 is SGHTA and CDR2 is FQGTGA. Trimming removed 1 base at V and 5 bases at J, with 15 bases between. CDR3 length equals 15 residues.

The chain recombines TRBV7-2 with TRBJ1-2; 8 nucleotides align to TRBD1. The germline V gene has CDR1 SGHTA and CDR2 FQGNSA. The CDR3 totals 16 residues. V lost 3 bases, J lost 3 bases, and 9 bases stayed unmatched. The CDR3 sequence: CASSFSGGRYDYGYTF. CDR3 in DNA: TGTGCCAGCAGCTTCTCAGGGGGCCGGTATGACTATGGCTACACCTTC.

The chain employs TRBV30 and TRBJ1-2, with 8 bases lining up with TRBD1. The CDR3 spans 14 residues. With 0 bases clipped from V and 7 bases from J, the junction kept 7 bases outside the gene matches. CDR1 is GTSNPN and CDR2 is SVGIG in the germline V gene (reference sequence). The CDR3 loop reads CAWSVIRGHGGYTF. The CDR3 DNA follows: TGTGCCTGGAGTGTCATCAGGGGGCATGGTGGCTACACCTTC.

This clone was seen just once. CDR3 in DNA: TGTGCCAGCTCACCCCCCACCAGTGGTTGGGGCGTTAGTGAAAAACTGTTTTTT. This encodes CASSPPTSGWGVSEKLFF. The V call is TRBV18, the J call TRBJ1-4; a possible D gene is TRBD1 (5 bases). V was trimmed by 3 bases and J by 7 bases, leaving 24 bases between them. CDR3 size: 18 residues. CDR1 is KGHSH, CDR2 LQKENI, per germline.

The V call is TRBV27, the J call TRBJ1-2; perhaps TRBD1 as D (6 bases). Trimming took 3 bases from V and 8 from J, leaving 19 bases between them. The CDR3 runs 15 residues. CDR1 and CDR2 (germline): MNHEY, SMNVEV (reference sequence). CDR3 DNA sequence: TGTGCCAGCAGTTTGCTTGGGACAACCGGGGCCGGCTACACCTTC. Its translation is CASSLLGTTGAGYTF.

The chain couples TRBV7-9 to TRBJ1-2; D is unclear. The length of the CDR3 is 16 residues. V was pared by 5 bases and J by 2 bases, with 18 bases between. Germline V gene data show CDR1 as SEHNR and CDR2 as FQNEAQ (reference sequence). DNA for the CDR3: TGTGCCAGCAGCCATACCCAGAGGGCCGGGAACTATGGCTACACCTTC. It yields the protein CASSHTQRAGNYGYTF.

V usage is TRBV19 and J usage is TRBJ2-1; 12 bases match TRBD1. V gave up 10 bases and J gave up 4 bases; unmatched junction bases: 8. Germline lookup yields CDR1 LNHDA and CDR2 SQIVND (reference sequence). The CDR3 covers 15 residues. CDR3 sequence: CATAGTGGLYNEQFF. DNA of the CDR3: TGTGCCACAGCCGGGACAGGGGGCCTGTACAATGAGCAGTTCTTC.

The chain carries TRBV27 and TRBJ2-3; tentatively, D is TRBD1 or TRBD2 (6 bases each). Germline assignment: CDR1 MNHEY and CDR2 SMNVEV (reference sequence). With 4 bases removed from V and 2 bases from J, the gap between germline ends came to 22 bases. The CDR3 length is 18 residues. CDR3 sequence: CASSSPPWRGRFTDTQYF. CDR3 bases: TGTGCCAGCAGTTCCCCTCCTTGGAGGGGGAGGTTCACAGATACGCAGTATTTT.

The CDR3 DNA reads as TGTGCCAGCAGTTTGTCACTCACAGATACGCAGTATTTT. As protein: CASSLSLTDTQYF. V gene TRBV28 combines with J gene TRBJ2-3; D remains ambiguous. Germline assignment: CDR1 MDHEN and CDR2 SYDVKM. Trimming pared 3 bases from V and 2 bases from J, leaving 6 bases between. CDR3 size: 13 residues.

The chain uses TRBV4-3 and TRBJ2-1; 9 nucleotides line up with TRBD1. The CDR3 spans 17 residues. The germline gives CDR1 LGHNA, CDR2 YSLEER. V dropped 0 bases and J dropped 6; count of bases not matched to a gene: 9. The CDR3 nucleotides are TGCGCCAGCAGCCAAGATCGGCGGACAGGGGTTCCCAATGAGCAGTTCTTC. Translated, it gives CASSQDRRTGVPNEQFF.